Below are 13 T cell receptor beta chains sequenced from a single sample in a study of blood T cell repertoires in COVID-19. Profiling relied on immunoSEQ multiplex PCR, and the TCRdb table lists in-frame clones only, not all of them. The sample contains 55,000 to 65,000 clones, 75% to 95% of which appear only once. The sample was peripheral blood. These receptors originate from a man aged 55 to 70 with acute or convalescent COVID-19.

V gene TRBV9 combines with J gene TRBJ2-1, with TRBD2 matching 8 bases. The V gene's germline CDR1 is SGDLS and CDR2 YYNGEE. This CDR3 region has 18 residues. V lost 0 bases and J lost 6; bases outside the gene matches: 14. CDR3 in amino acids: CASSVDLRTGGPINEQFF. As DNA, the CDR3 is TGTGCCAGCAGCGTAGATCTAAGGACGGGAGGGCCCATCAATGAGCAGTTCTTC. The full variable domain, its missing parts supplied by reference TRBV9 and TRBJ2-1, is DSGVTQTPKHLITATGQRVTLRCSPRSGDLSVYWYQQSLDQGLQFLIQYYNGEERAKGNILERFSAQQFPDLHSELNLSSLELGDSALYFCASSVDLRTGGPINEQFFGPGTRLTVL.

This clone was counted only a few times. The CDR3 DNA follows: TGTGCCAGCAGCGTAGGGGGCCGCAGAAGCGAGCAGTACTTC. As protein: CASSVGGRRSEQYF. The genes are TRBV9 and TRBJ2-7; perhaps TRBD1 as D (5 bases). The germline CDR1 and CDR2 sequences are SGDLS and YYNGEE. Trimming left V 0 bases short and J 6 bases short, with 13 bases between. The CDR3 length is 14 residues.

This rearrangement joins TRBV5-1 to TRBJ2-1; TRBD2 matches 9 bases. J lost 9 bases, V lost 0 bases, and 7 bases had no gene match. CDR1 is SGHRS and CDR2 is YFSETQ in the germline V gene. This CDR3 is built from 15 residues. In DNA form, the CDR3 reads TGCGCCAGCAGCTTGGGATTAGCGGGAGAGGGTGAGCAGTTCTTC. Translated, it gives CASSLGLAGEGEQFF.

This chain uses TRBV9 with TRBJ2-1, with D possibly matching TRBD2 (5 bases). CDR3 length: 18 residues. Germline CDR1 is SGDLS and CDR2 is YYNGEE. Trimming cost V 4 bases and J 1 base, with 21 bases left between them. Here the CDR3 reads CASSPAQVGRWSYNEQFF. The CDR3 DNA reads TGTGCCAGCAGCCCCGCTCAAGTAGGGAGATGGTCCTACAATGAGCAGTTCTTC.

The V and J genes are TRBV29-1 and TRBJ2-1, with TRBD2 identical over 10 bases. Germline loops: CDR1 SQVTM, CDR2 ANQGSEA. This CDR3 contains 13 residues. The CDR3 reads CTSGGGSYNEQFF. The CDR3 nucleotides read TGCACAAGCGGGGGGGGCTCCTACAATGAGCAGTTCTTC.

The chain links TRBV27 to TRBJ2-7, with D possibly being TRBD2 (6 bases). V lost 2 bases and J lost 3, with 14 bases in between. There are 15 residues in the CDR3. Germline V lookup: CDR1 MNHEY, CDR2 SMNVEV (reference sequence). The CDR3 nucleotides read TGTGCCAGCAGTTTAAGGAGGGCTCCTGGCTACGAGCAGTACTTC. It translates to CASSLRRAPGYEQYF.

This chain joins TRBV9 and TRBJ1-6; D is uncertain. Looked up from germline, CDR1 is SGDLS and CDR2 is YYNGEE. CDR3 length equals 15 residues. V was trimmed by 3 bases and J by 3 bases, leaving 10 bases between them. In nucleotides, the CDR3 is TGTGCCAGCAGCGGAGGTTGGAGCTATAATTCACCCCTCCACTTT. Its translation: CASSGGWSYNSPLHF. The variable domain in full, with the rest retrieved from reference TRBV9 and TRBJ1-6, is DSGVTQTPKHLITATGQRVTLRCSPRSGDLSVYWYQQSLDQGLQFLIQYYNGEERAKGNILERFSAQQFPDLHSELNLSSLELGDSALYFCASSGGWSYNSPLHFGNGTRLTVT.

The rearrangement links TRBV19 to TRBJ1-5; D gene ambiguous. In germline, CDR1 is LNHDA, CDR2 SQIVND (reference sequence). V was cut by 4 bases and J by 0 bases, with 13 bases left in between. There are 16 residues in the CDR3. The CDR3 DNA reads TGTGCCAGTAGTACCGGGTCGGCCCATAGCAATCAGCCCCAGCATTTT. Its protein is CASSTGSAHSNQPQHF.

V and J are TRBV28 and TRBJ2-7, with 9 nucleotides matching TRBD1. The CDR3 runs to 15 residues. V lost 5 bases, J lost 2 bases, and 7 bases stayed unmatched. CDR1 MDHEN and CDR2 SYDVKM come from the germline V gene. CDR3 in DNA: TGTGCCAGCAGTCCATCCGGGACAGGGACCTACGAGCAGTACTTC. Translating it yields CASSPSGTGTYEQYF.

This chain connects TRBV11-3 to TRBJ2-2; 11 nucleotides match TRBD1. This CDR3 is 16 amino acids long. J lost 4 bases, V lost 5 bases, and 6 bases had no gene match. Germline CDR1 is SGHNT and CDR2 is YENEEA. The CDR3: CASSNGQGAGTGELFF. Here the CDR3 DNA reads TGTGCCAGCAGCAATGGACAGGGGGCCGGCACCGGGGAGCTGTTTTTT.

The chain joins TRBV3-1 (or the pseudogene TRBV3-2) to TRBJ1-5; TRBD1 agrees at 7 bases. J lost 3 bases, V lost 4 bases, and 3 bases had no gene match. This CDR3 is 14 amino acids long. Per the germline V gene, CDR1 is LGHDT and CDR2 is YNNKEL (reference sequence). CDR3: CASSRGQANQPQHF. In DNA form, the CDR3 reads TGTGCCAGCAGCCGTGGACAGGCCAATCAGCCCCAGCATTTT.

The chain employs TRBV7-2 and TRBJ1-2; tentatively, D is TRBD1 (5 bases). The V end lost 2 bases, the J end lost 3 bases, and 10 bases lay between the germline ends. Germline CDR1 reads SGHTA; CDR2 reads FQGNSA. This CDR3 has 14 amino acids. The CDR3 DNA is TGTGCCAGCAGCTTACAGACAGACTACTATGGCTACACCTTC. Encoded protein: CASSLQTDYYGYTF. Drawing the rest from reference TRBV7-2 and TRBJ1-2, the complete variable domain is GAGVSQSPSNKVTEKGKDVELRCDPISGHTALYWYRQSLGQGLEFLIYFQGNSAPDKSGLPSDRFSAERTGGSVSTLTIQRTQQEDSAVYLCASSLQTDYYGYTFGSGTRLTVV.

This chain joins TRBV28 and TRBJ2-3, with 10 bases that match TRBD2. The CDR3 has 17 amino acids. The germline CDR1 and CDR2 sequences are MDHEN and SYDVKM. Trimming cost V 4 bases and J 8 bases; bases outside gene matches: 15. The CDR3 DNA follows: TGTGCCAGCAGTTGGATTGGGAGCGGGAGGGGAATGGGTACGCAGTATTTT. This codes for CASSWIGSGRGMGTQYF.